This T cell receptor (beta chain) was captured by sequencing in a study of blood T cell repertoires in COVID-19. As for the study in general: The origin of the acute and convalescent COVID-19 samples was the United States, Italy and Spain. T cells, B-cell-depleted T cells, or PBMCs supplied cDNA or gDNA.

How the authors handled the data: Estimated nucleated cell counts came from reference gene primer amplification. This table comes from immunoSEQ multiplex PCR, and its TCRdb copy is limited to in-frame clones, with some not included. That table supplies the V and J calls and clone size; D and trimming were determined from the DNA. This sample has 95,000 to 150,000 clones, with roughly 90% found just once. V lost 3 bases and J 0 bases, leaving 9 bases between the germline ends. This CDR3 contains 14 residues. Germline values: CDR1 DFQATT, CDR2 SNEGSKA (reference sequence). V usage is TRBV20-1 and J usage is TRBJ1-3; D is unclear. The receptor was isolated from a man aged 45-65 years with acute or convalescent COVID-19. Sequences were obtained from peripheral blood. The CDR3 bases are TGCAGTGCTAGTGCACTGAACTCTGGAAACACCATATATTTT. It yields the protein CSASALNSGNTIYF.